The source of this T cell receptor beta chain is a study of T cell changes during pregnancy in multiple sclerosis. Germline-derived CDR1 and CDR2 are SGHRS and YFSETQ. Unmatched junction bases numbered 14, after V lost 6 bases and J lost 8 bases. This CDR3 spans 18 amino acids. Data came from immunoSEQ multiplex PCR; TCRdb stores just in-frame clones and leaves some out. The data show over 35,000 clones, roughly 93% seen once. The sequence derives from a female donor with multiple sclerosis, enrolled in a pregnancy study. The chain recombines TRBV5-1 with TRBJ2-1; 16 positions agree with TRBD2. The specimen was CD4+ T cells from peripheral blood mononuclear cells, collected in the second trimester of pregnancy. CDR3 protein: CASTPLGTSGRAGDEQFF. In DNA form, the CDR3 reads TGCGCCAGCACTCCTCTCGGGACTAGCGGGAGGGCCGGCGATGAGCAGTTCTTC.